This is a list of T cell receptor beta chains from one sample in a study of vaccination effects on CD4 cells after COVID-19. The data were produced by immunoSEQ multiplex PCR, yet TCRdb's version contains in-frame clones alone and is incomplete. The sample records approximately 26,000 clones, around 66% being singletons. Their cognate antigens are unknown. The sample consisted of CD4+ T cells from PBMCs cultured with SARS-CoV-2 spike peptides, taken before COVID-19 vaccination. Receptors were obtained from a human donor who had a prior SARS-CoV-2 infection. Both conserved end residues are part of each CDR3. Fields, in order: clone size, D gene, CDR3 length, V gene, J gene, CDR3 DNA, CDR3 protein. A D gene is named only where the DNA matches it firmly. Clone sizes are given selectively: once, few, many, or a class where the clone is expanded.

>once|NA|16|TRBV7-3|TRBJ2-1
TGTGCCAGCAGCCCCAGTAGGGTAAGCTCCTACAATGAGCAGTTCTTC
CASSPSRVSSYNEQFF
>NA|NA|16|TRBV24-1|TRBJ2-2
TGTGCCACCAGTGATCCGACAGCCGCGAACACCGGGGAGCTGTTTTTT
CATSDPTAANTGELFF
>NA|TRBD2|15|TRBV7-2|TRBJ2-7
TGTGCCAGCAGCATGGCGGGACTAGACTCCTACGAGCAGTACTTC
CASSMAGLDSYEQYF
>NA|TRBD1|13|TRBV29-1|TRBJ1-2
TGCAGCGTTGAAGAACGAGGGGGCCGTGGCTACACCTTC
CSVEERGGRGYTF
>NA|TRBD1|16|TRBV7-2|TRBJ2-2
TGTGCCAGCAGCTTAGCATCGACAGGGTTTACCGGGGAGCTGTTTTTT
CASSLASTGFTGELFF
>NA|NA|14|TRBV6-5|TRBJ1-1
TGTGCCAGCCGAAGCCCACAGTGGAACACTGAAGCTTTCTTT
CASRSPQWNTEAFF
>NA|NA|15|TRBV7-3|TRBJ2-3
TGTGCCAGCAGCTTAATGGCGGGCGGCACAGATACGCAGTATTTT
CASSLMAGGTDTQYF
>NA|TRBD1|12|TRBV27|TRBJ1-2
TGTGCCAGCAGTTCAGACAGGGTTGGCTACACCTTC
CASSSDRVGYTF
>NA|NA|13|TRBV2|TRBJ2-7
TGTGCCACCGGAGGGATTTTTGGCTACGAGCAGTACTTC
CATGGIFGYEQYF
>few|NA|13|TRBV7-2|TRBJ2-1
TGTGCCAGCAGGTGGGAGTCCTACAATGAGCAGTTCTTC
CASRWESYNEQFF
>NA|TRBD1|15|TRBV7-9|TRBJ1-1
TGTGCCAGCAGCAAACAGGGGGGTGAATACACTGAAGCTTTCTTT
CASSKQGGEYTEAFF
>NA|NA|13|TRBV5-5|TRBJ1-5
TGTGCCAGCAGCTTTGAGGGGCTTCAGCCCCAGCATTTT
CASSFEGLQPQHF
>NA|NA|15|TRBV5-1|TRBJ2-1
TGCGCCAGCAGCTTGGGGACACCCTCGACAGGTGAGCAGTTCTTC
CASSLGTPSTGEQFF
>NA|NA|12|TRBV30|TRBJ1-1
TGTGCCTGGAGAAGGAAGTACACTGAAGCTTTCTTT
CAWRRKYTEAFF
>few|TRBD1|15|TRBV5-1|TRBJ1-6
TGCGCCAGCAGCGCCCGGGACAGGGTAATATCACCCCTCCACTTT
CASSARDRVISPLHF
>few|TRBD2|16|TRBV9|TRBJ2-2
TGTGCCAGCAGCGTTAGCGGGAGCCCGAACACCGGGGAGCTGTTTTTT
CASSVSGSPNTGELFF
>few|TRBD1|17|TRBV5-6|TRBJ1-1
TGTGCCAGCAGCTTGGGTCCGGGACAGGGTAGGAACACTGAAGCTTTCTTT
CASSLGPGQGRNTEAFF
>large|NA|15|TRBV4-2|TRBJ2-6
TGTGCCAGCAGCCAGACCGGAACTGGGGCCAACGTCCTGACTTTC
CASSQTGTGANVLTF
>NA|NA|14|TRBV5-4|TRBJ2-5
TGTGCCAGCAGCCGGGCCAACGACCAAGAGACCCAGTACTTC
CASSRANDQETQYF
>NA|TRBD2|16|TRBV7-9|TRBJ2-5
TGTGCCAGCAGCTTGTATGGGGGGACTAGCGGCGAGACCCAGTACTTC
CASSLYGGTSGETQYF
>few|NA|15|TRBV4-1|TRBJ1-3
TGCGCCAGCAGCCAAGTTGGGGGCTCTGGAAACACCATATATTTT
CASSQVGGSGNTIYF
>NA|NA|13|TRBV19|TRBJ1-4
TGTGCCACCTCAGGGGCCACTAATGAAAAACTGTTTTTT
CATSGATNEKLFF
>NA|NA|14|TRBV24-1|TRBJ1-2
TGTGCCACCAGTGATGTGGACAGTACCTATGGCTACACCTTC
CATSDVDSTYGYTF
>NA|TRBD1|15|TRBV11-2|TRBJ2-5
TGTGCCAGCAGCGGACTAAGGGACAGGGCTATAATCGAGTACTTC
CASSGLRDRAIIEYF
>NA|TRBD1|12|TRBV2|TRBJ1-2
TGTGCCAGCATTCGGACAGGGCACGGCTACACCTTC
CASIRTGHGYTF
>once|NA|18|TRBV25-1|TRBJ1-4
TGTGCCAGCAGTGGAGAGGCCAGGGATTTTTTCGCTAATGAAAAACTGTTTTTT
CASSGEARDFFANEKLFF
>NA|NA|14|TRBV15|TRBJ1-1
TGTGCCACCAGCAGAGTACGAGGGGGCACTGAAGCTTTCTTT
CATSRVRGGTEAFF
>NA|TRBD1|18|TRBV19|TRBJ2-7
TGTGCCAGTAGTAGCCGCCTACCCAGGACAGGGGGGACCTACGAGCAGTACTTC
CASSSRLPRTGGTYEQYF
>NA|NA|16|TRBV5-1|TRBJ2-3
TGCGCCAGCAGCTTTCAGCCGGGACTTAACACAGATACGCAGTATTTT
CASSFQPGLNTDTQYF
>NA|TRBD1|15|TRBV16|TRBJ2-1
TGTGCCAGCAGCCAATTGGGACAGGGTCTGAGGGAGCAGTTCTTC
CASSQLGQGLREQFF
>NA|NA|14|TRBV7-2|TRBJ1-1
TGTGCCAGCAGCCCAGGCGCAGGGAACACTGAAGCTTTCTTT
CASSPGAGNTEAFF
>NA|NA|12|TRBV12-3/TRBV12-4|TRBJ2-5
TGTGCCAGCAGTTTGGGCCAAGAGACCCAGTACTTC
CASSLGQETQYF
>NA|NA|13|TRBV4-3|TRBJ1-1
TGCGCCAGCAGCCAAGAGTGGGGCACTGAAGCTTTCTTT
CASSQEWGTEAFF
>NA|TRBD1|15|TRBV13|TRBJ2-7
TGTGCCAGCAGCCCCAGATTGGGACAGGGGGGTGAGCAGTACTTC
CASSPRLGQGGEQYF
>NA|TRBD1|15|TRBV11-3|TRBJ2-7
TGTGCCAGCAGCTTCCTGGACAGGGGTACTTACGAGCAGTACTTC
CASSFLDRGTYEQYF
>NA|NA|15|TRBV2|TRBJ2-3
TGTGCCAGCAGTGAGGTATCGGGGGGCACAGATACGCAGTATTTT
CASSEVSGGTDTQYF
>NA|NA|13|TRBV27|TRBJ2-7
TGTGCCAGCAGTTTGGTCAGAGGGGGAGAGCAGTACTTC
CASSLVRGGEQYF
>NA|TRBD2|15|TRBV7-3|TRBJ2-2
TGTGCCAGCAGCTTGCTAGCGGGGGACACCGGGGAGCTGTTTTTT
CASSLLAGDTGELFF
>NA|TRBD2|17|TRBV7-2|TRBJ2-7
TGTGCCAGCAGCTTAGCGCGGTGGGGGACTAGCTCCAACGAGCAGTACTTC
CASSLARWGTSSNEQYF
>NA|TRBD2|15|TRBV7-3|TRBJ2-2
TGTGCCAGCAGCTCGACTAGCGGATACACCGGGGAGCTGTTTTTT
CASSSTSGYTGELFF
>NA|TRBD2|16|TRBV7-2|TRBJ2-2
TGTGCCAGCAGCTTCACTAGCGGGAGATTCACCGGGGAGCTGTTTTTT
CASSFTSGRFTGELFF
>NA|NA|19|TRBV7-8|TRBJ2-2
TGTGCCAGCAGAGACAGGGGCCTCATAGCGGGGGTCGGCACCGGGGAGCTGTTTTTT
CASRDRGLIAGVGTGELFF